This TCR beta chain was obtained from a study of graft-versus-host responses after intestinal transplantation. Study in general: The whole recipient group had anti-thymocyte globulin induction followed by tacrolimus and steroids for roughly 3 years. Whole-study results and caveats: High graft-versus-host to host-versus-graft clonal ratios were seen in allografts of patients with graft-donor T cell macrochimerism.

The CDR3 is 16 residues long. Trimming took 4 bases from V and 4 from J; bases not matched to a gene: 7. CDR1 and CDR2 from the germline V gene are MGHRA and YSYEKL. This table comes from immunoSEQ multiplex PCR, and its TCRdb copy is limited to in-frame clones, with some not included. The repertoire holds some 150,000 clones, with around 90% as singletons. In the case of this clone: Its target is not known.

The sequence was obtained from a human donor who received an intestinal transplant. V is TRBV4-1 and J is TRBJ2-1; 10 nucleotides align to TRBD2. The input for sequencing was unstimulated CD4+ T cells sorted from spleen or lymph node cells, taken before intestinal transplant. The CDR3, as DNA: TGCGCCAGCAGCCGTGTAAGCGGGAGGGCTTACAATGAGCAGTTCTTC. This codes for CASSRVSGRAYNEQFF.